One sample yielded the 9 T cell receptor beta chains listed below, sequenced in a study of human T cells and chemical hapten exposure (TCRdb year 2021). Preparation of the library involved RACE. TCRdb lists the instrument as NextSeq 500. Using fastp at Q25 and MiXCR, TCRdb reprocessed the public reads and kept productive beta chains. Rows merge per CDR3 protein into single entries with the most common DNA and genes. In all, the sample holds roughly 380,000 distinct CDR3 sequences, and approximately 5% of those were seen once. The top ten hold approximately 2.4% of the sample. What the time point label conveys for this sample: pre-sensitization, week 0. Per the publication, the treatment or condition label means: therapeutic diphenylcyclopropenone sensitization with weekly scalp DPC. Sample: whole blood, taken in connection with sensitization to the hapten diphenylcyclopropenone (DPC). The receptor source for this set is a woman aged 45-65 years with alopecia areata. Some clones in this sample may be carry-over from other donors' samples.

In its sample, this clonotype was seen many times. The CDR3 DNA reads TGTGCCAGCGGCAGAGGACAGGTCTCCTACGAGCAGTACTTC. Translation gives CASGRGQVSYEQYF. The rearrangement links TRBV7-9 to TRBJ2-7, with 7 bases aligning to TRBD1. The CDR3 runs 14 residues. Germline assignment: CDR1 SEHNR and CDR2 FQNEAQ (reference sequence). V was clipped by 8 bases and J by 0 bases; unmatched bases: 7.

This clonotype has a count of ten or more. V is TRBV5-1 and J is TRBJ2-5; D may correspond to TRBD1 or TRBD2 (6 bases each). The V and J ends lost 6 bases and 2 bases respectively, with 20 bases between them. Germline V gene sequence: CDR1 SGHRS, CDR2 YFSETQ. The CDR3 runs 16 residues. CDR3 sequence: CASTEMGGPLQETQYF. DNA for the CDR3: TGCGCCAGCACAGAGATGGGGGGCCCTCTTCAAGAGACCCAGTACTTC. Full variable domain (missing parts from reference TRBV5-1 and TRBJ2-5): KAGVTQTPRYLIKTRGQQVTLSCSPISGHRSVSWYQQTPGQGLQFLFEYFSETQRNKGNFPGRFSGRQFSNSRSEMNVSTLELGDSALYLCASTEMGGPLQETQYFGPGTRLLVL.

This clonotype was seen at least ten times. The chain combines TRBV20-1 with TRBJ2-7; TRBD2 is a possible D gene (5 bases). V was trimmed by 2 bases and J by 0 bases, leaving 14 bases between them. Germline V gene sequence: CDR1 DFQATT, CDR2 SNEGSKA (reference sequence). The CDR3 spans 15 residues. CDR3 in DNA: TGCAGTGCTAGACTAAGGGCGGCGGGCTCCTACGAGCAGTACTTC. It codes for CSARLRAAGSYEQYF.

Ten or more counts support this clonotype. The chain is built from TRBV29-1 and TRBJ2-7; no clear D gene. Trimming took 5 bases from V and 9 from J, leaving 20 bases between them. This CDR3 is 13 amino acids long. Looked up from germline, CDR1 is SQVTM and CDR2 is ANQGSEA. The CDR3 reads CSVSQGPAKVQYF. CDR3 bases: TGCAGCGTTAGCCAAGGGCCAGCGAAGGTGCAGTACTTC.

This clonotype was picked up many times. The gene calls are TRBV12-3 or TRBV12-4 and TRBJ2-7; D is uncertain. Trimming cost V 1 base and J 5 bases, with 9 bases left between them. The CDR3 spans 13 residues. CDR3 nucleotides: TGTGCCAGCAGTTTAGGCAGGAACAACGAGCAGTACTTC. Amino acids: CASSLGRNNEQYF.

This clonotype was seen many times. CDR3 protein: CATSSSRLGTVNTGELFF. The CDR3 nucleotides are TGTGCCACCAGTTCCTCTCGACTAGGGACTGTCAACACCGGGGAGCTGTTTTTT. The chain carries TRBV24-1 and TRBJ2-2; possible D gene TRBD2, 6 bases. V gave up 6 bases and J gave up 2 bases, with 21 bases separating them. Looked up from germline, CDR1 is KGHDR and CDR2 is SFDVKD. This CDR3 comprises 18 residues.

The rearrangement links TRBV7-6 to TRBJ2-2; a possible D gene is TRBD2 (7 bases). V lost 0 bases to trimming and J lost 0 bases, with 23 bases between them. The CDR3 is 21 amino acids. Germline lookup yields CDR1 SGHVS and CDR2 FNYEAQ. Here the CDR3 DNA reads TGTGCCAGCAGCTTAGCGGGGCTGCGGGGGCCGGCTTCCGCGAACACCGGGGAGCTGTTTTTT. It translates to CASSLAGLRGPASANTGELFF.

This clonotype occurred many times. The chain is built from TRBV29-1 and TRBJ2-3; D gene uncertain. V lost 2 bases, J lost 2 bases, and 11 bases lay in between. Germline V gene lookup returns CDR1 SQVTM and CDR2 ANQGSEA. This CDR3 region has 14 residues. Here the CDR3 reads CSVERWALTDTQYF. The CDR3 DNA sequence: TGCAGCGTTGAAAGGTGGGCGCTCACAGATACGCAGTATTTT.

Ten or more counts support this clonotype. This chain uses TRBV4-3 with TRBJ2-4, with 10 bases matching TRBD1. This CDR3 spans 14 amino acids. The V gene end was trimmed by 1 base and the J gene end by 7 bases; junction bases not matched to a gene: 1. From germline, CDR1 is LGHNA and CDR2 YSLEER. CDR3 nucleotide sequence: TGCGCCAGCAGCCAAGGACAGGGGGCGAACATTCAGTACTTC. This sequence encodes CASSQGQGANIQYF.